Listed below are T cell receptor beta chains from one sample, sequenced in a study of T cell responses to AZD1222 COVID-19 vaccine. Assay: immunoSEQ multiplex PCR; the TCRdb copy retains only in-frame clones and omits some. The data contain tens of thousands of clones, about 88% of them singletons. This sample comprised peripheral blood, obtained on day 0 of AZD1222 vaccination. These receptors were taken from an adult in good health. Both conserved end residues are part of each CDR3. D genes are given only for firm matches. A clone size is listed for some rows: how often the clone was seen (once, few, many), or a class if it is expanded.

NA,NA,TRBV5-1,TRBJ2-5,CASSLVGSQETQYF,TGCGCCAGCAGCTTGGTGGGCTCCCAAGAGACCCAGTACTTC
NA,NA,TRBV7-9,TRBJ1-2,CASSKRTVSYGYTF,TGTGCCAGCAGCAAGCGGACAGTTTCGTATGGCTACACCTTC
NA,NA,TRBV3-1/TRBV3-2,TRBJ2-7,CASSQSPPPEQYF,TGTGCCAGCAGCCAAAGTCCCCCTCCCGAGCAGTACTTC
NA,NA,TRBV28,TRBJ2-1,CASSEPGVPLLNEQFF,TGTGCCAGCAGTGAGCCTGGGGTTCCCCTACTCAATGAGCAGTTCTTC
NA,NA,TRBV30,TRBJ1-6,CAWNPVRSSVRNSPLHF,TGTGCCTGGAACCCCGTCAGGAGTTCCGTAAGGAATTCACCCCTCCACTTT
NA,NA,TRBV7-3,TRBJ1-6,CASSSVGGGASPLHF,TGTGCCAGCAGCTCCGTGGGTGGGGGTGCTTCACCCCTCCACTTT
NA,NA,TRBV7-3,TRBJ2-1,CASSLDSSSYNEQFF,TGTGCCAGCAGCCTTGACTCGAGCTCCTACAATGAGCAGTTCTTC
NA,NA,TRBV6-5,TRBJ1-1,CASSPPAGTEAFF,TGTGCCAGCAGTCCCCCTGCGGGCACTGAAGCTTTCTTT
NA,TRBD2,TRBV29-1,TRBJ2-7,CSVVPSTSGISYEQYF,TGCAGCGTTGTTCCCTCGACTAGCGGGATATCCTACGAGCAGTACTTC
NA,TRBD2,TRBV4-3,TRBJ2-3,CASSQDVSGGGTDTQYF,TGCGCCAGCAGCCAAGATGTGAGCGGGGGGGGCACAGATACGCAGTATTTT
NA,NA,TRBV9,TRBJ2-1,CASSASGTLNEQFF,TGTGCCAGCAGCGCGTCCGGGACTCTGAATGAGCAGTTCTTC
NA,TRBD2,TRBV5-1,TRBJ2-4,CASSLRPPAGGPKNIQYF,TGCGCCAGCAGCTTGAGACCCCCAGCGGGGGGGCCCAAAAACATTCAGTACTTC
NA,NA,TRBV7-2,TRBJ2-3,CASSLAARSTDTQYF,TGTGCCAGCAGCTTGGCGGCTAGGAGCACAGATACGCAGTATTTT
NA,NA,TRBV7-6,TRBJ1-4,CASSIITYIVEKLFF,TGTGCCAGCAGCATAATAACCTACATAGTTGAAAAACTGTTTTTT
once,TRBD2,TRBV7-2,TRBJ2-3,CASSPRTSGGLDTDTQYF,TGTGCCAGCAGCCCTAGGACTAGCGGGGGGTTGGACACAGATACGCAGTATTTT
NA,TRBD1,TRBV7-3,TRBJ1-1,CASSFGQGTKSTEAFF,TGTGCCAGCAGCTTTGGACAGGGAACGAAGTCCACTGAAGCTTTCTTT
NA,NA,TRBV19,TRBJ1-4,CASSIGPGASEKLFF,TGTGCCAGTAGTATAGGTCCAGGGGCGAGTGAAAAACTGTTTTTT
NA,NA,TRBV5-4,TRBJ2-3,CASSLRGGTDTQYF,TGTGCCAGCAGCTTAAGGGGCGGCACAGATACGCAGTATTTT
NA,TRBD1,TRBV3-1/TRBV3-2,TRBJ1-2,CASSFTYRGLNGYTF,TGTGCCAGCAGCTTCACTTACAGGGGTCTCAATGGCTACACCTTC
NA,TRBD2,TRBV30,TRBJ2-5,CAWSRTRLAGYQETQYF,TGTGCCTGGAGTCGCACTCGACTAGCGGGCTACCAAGAGACCCAGTACTTC
NA,TRBD1,TRBV29-1,TRBJ1-1,CSVHRGGDTEAFF,TGCAGCGTTCACAGGGGAGGGGATACTGAAGCTTTCTTT
NA,TRBD1,TRBV5-4,TRBJ1-6,CASNHDREDSPLHF,TGTGCCAGCAACCACGACAGGGAGGATTCACCCCTCCACTTT
NA,TRBD1,TRBV6-5,TRBJ1-4,CASRGTVLSEKLFF,TGTGCCAGCAGGGGGACAGTTCTAAGTGAAAAACTGTTTTTT
NA,TRBD1,TRBV19,TRBJ1-4,CATSTGGIGEKLFF,TGTGCCACCAGTACAGGGGGGATTGGAGAAAAACTGTTTTTT
NA,TRBD1,TRBV6-2/TRBV6-3,TRBJ2-1,CASSYPGTGGYNEQFF,TGTGCCAGCAGTTACCCAGGGACAGGCGGCTACAATGAGCAGTTCTTC
NA,NA,TRBV23-1,TRBJ2-2,CASTSVKENQNTGELFF,TGCGCCAGCACCTCAGTTAAGGAGAACCAAAACACCGGGGAGCTGTTTTTT
NA,NA,TRBV9,TRBJ2-3,CASSVVWGSDTQYF,TGTGCCAGCAGCGTAGTATGGGGGAGCGATACGCAGTATTTT
NA,NA,TRBV5-4,TRBJ1-3,CASSLGTAGSGNTIYF,TGTGCCAGCAGCTTGGGGACTGCTGGCTCTGGAAACACCATATATTTT
NA,TRBD1,TRBV6-6,TRBJ1-2,CASSYVTGQGYGYTF,TGTGCCAGCAGTTATGTGACAGGGCAAGGCTATGGCTACACCTTC
NA,TRBD1,TRBV18,TRBJ2-6,CASSPTGSGANVLTF,TGTGCCAGCTCACCGACAGGGTCTGGGGCCAACGTCCTGACTTTC
NA,NA,TRBV9,TRBJ2-7,CASSVGLDSYEQYF,TGTGCCAGCAGCGTAGGGCTGGATTCCTACGAGCAGTACTTC
NA,TRBD1,TRBV28,TRBJ1-6,CASSLWSGTGKDSPLHF,TGTGCCAGCAGTTTATGGTCCGGGACAGGGAAAGATTCACCCCTCCACTTT
NA,NA,TRBV5-1,TRBJ2-2,CASADGRGLAGELFF,TGCGCCAGCGCTGATGGCAGGGGTTTAGCCGGGGAGCTGTTTTTT
few,TRBD2,TRBV7-8,TRBJ2-7,CASSPTSGGHYEQYF,TGTGCCAGCAGCCCGACTAGCGGGGGCCACTACGAGCAGTACTTC
NA,NA,TRBV11-2,TRBJ1-1,CASSLRIGRRGFF,TGTGCCAGCAGCTTACGGATCGGCCGGCGAGGTTTCTTT
NA,NA,TRBV5-1,TRBJ1-4,CASSPGSGEKLFF,TGCGCCAGCAGCCCGGGGAGTGGCGAAAAACTGTTTTTT
NA,TRBD1,TRBV28,TRBJ2-4,CASSLTGGLAKNIQYF,TGTGCCAGCAGTTTAACAGGGGGCTTAGCCAAAAACATTCAGTACTTC
once,TRBD1,TRBV10-1,TRBJ1-5,CASFPGQGAVEPQHF,TGCGCCAGCTTTCCGGGACAGGGGGCTGTGGAGCCCCAGCATTTT
NA,TRBD2,TRBV6-6,TRBJ2-2,CASGTSGGANTGELFF,TGTGCCAGTGGGACTAGCGGGGGAGCGAACACCGGGGAGCTGTTTTTT
NA,NA,TRBV3-1/TRBV3-2,TRBJ1-3,CASSQDSWSVSVGNTIYF,TGTGCCAGCAGCCAAGATTCCTGGTCCGTTTCAGTTGGAAACACCATATATTTT
once,TRBD1,TRBV9,TRBJ2-7,CASSANRGHMYF,TGTGCCAGCAGCGCTAACAGGGGGCATATGTACTTC
NA,NA,TRBV20-1,TRBJ2-7,CSASSGTLSSYEQYF,TGCAGTGCTAGTTCCGGGACGCTGAGCTCCTACGAGCAGTACTTC
NA,NA,TRBV3-1/TRBV3-2,TRBJ1-2,CASSQEETGGGYTF,TGTGCCAGCAGCCAAGAGGAAACAGGCGGTGGCTACACCTTC
NA,NA,TRBV2,TRBJ1-5,CASSPQGYGQPQHF,TGTGCCAGCAGTCCCCAGGGTTATGGTCAGCCCCAGCATTTT
NA,TRBD1,TRBV5-4,TRBJ2-1,CASSLERQGNEQFF,TGTGCCAGCAGCTTGGAAAGACAGGGGAATGAGCAGTTCTTC
NA,NA,TRBV29-1,TRBJ2-7,CSVGTDLAKEQYF,TGCAGCGTTGGGACAGATCTAGCTAAGGAGCAGTACTTC
NA,NA,TRBV9,TRBJ1-3,CASSPSGGAGNTIYF,TGTGCCAGCAGCCCCTCTGGTGGGGCTGGAAACACCATATATTTT
NA,TRBD1,TRBV19,TRBJ1-4,CASSTDRGGEKLFF,TGTGCCAGTAGTACAGACAGGGGGGGTGAAAAACTGTTTTTT
once,TRBD1,TRBV4-3,TRBJ2-1,CASSPVPGDSYNEQFF,TGCGCCAGCAGCCCGGTGCCCGGGGACAGCTACAATGAGCAGTTCTTC
NA,NA,TRBV6-1,TRBJ2-7,CASSEFPIQGYEQYF,TGTGCCAGCAGTGAATTTCCAATTCAGGGTTACGAGCAGTACTTC
NA,TRBD1,TRBV6-1,TRBJ2-4,CASSEARTGRRAKNIQYF,TGTGCCAGCAGTGAAGCTAGGACAGGACGGAGGGCCAAAAACATTCAGTACTTC
NA,TRBD1,TRBV27,TRBJ1-1,CASRNRDRDTEAFF,TGTGCCAGCAGGAACCGGGACAGGGACACTGAAGCTTTCTTT
NA,NA,TRBV5-1,TRBJ1-1,CASSRDGFEAFF,TGCGCCAGCAGCCGGGACGGATTTGAAGCTTTCTTT
NA,NA,TRBV4-1,TRBJ1-1,CASSQDRGGLSTEAFF,TGCGCCAGCAGCCAAGATCGCGGGGGGCTCAGCACTGAAGCTTTCTTT
NA,NA,TRBV28,TRBJ2-7,CASSLWEDYEQYF,TGTGCCAGCAGTCTCTGGGAAGACTACGAGCAGTACTTC